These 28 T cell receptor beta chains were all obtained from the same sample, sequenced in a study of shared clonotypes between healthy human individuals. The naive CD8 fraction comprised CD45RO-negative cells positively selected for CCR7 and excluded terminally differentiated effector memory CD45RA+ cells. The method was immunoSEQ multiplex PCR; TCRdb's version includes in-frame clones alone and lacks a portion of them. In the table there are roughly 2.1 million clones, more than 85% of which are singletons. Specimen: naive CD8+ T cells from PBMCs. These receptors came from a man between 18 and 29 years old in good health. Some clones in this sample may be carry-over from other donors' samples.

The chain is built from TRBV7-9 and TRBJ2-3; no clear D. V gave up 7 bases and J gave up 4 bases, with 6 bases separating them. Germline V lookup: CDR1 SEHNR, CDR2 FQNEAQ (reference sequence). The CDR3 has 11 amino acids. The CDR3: CASTRADTQYF. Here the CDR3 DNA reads TGTGCCAGCACCCGGGCAGATACGCAGTATTTT. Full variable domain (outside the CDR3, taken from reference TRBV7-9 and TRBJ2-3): DTGVSQNPRHKITKRGQNVTFRCDPISEHNRLYWYRQTLGQGPEFLTYFQNEAQLEKSRLLSDRFSAERPKGSFSTLEIQRTEQGDSAMYLCASTRADTQYFGPGTRLTVL.

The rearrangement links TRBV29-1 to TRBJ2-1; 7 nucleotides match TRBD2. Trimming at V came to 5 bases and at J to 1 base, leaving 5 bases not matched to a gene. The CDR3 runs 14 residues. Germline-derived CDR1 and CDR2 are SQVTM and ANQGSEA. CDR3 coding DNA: TGCAGCGTTTGGTTCGGGGGGTCCTACAATGAGCAGTTCTTC. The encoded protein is CSVWFGGSYNEQFF.

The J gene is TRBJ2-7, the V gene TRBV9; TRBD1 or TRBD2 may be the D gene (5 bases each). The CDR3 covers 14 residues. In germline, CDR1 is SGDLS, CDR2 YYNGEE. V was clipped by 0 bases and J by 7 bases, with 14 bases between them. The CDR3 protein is CASSVGSTEGEQYF. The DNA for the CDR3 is TGTGCCAGCAGCGTAGGCAGCACCGAGGGGGAGCAGTACTTC.

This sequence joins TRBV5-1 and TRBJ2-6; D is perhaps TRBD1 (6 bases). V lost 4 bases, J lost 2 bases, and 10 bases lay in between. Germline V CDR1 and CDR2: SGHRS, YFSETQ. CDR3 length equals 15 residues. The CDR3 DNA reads TGCGCCAGCAGCGTAGGGGGTGCTGGGGCCAACGTCCTGACTTTC. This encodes CASSVGGAGANVLTF.

The CDR3 loop reads CASSPPGLEQETQYF. The CDR3 region has the DNA TGTGCCAGCAGTCCCCCGGGACTAGAGCAAGAGACCCAGTACTTC. The chain employs TRBV25-1 and TRBJ2-5, with 8 bases aligning to TRBD2. V was clipped by 5 bases and J by 2 bases; unmatched bases: 7. This CDR3 contains 15 residues. The germline V gene encodes CDR1 MGHDK and CDR2 SYGVNS.

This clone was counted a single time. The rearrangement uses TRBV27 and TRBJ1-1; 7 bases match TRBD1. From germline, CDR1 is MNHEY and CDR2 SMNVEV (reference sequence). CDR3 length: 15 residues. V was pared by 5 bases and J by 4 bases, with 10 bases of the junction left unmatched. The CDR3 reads CASSVMGQGGTEAFF. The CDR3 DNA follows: TGTGCCAGCAGTGTTATGGGGCAGGGGGGCACTGAAGCTTTCTTT.

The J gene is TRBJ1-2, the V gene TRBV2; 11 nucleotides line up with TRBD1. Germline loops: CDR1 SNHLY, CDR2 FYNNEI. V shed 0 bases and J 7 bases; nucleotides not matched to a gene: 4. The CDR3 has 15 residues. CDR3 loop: CASSEAQDRGLGYTF. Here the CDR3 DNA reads TGTGCCAGCAGTGAAGCTCAGGACAGGGGGCTTGGCTACACCTTC.

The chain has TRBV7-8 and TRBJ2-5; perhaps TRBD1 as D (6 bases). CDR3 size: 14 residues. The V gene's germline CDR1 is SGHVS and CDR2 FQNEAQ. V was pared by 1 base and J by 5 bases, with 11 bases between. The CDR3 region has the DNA TGTGCCAGCAGCTTAGTACAGGGATCGGAGACCCAGTACTTC. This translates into CASSLVQGSETQYF.

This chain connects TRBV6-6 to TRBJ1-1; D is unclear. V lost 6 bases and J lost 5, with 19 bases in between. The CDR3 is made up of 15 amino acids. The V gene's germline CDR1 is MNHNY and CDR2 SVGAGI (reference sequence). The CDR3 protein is CASRGYDVDWTEAFF. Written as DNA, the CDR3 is TGTGCCAGCAGGGGTTACGATGTTGATTGGACTGAAGCTTTCTTT.

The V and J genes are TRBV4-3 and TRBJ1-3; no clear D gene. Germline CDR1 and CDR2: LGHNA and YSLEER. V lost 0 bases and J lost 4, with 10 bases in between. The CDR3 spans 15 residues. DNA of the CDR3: TGCGCCAGCAGCCAAGATCGTACGAGAGGAAACACCATATATTTT. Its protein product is CASSQDRTRGNTIYF.

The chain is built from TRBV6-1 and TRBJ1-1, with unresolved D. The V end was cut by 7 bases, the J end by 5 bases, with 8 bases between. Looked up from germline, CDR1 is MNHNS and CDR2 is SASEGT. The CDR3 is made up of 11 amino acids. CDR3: CASIPGTEAFF. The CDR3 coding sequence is TGTGCCAGCATCCCGGGTACTGAAGCTTTCTTT.

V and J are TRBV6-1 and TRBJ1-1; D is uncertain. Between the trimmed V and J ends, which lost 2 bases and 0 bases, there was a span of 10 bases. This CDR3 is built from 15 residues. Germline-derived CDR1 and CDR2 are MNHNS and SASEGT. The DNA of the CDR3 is TGTGCCAGCAGTGAATTCCCCGGGGTGAACACTGAAGCTTTCTTT. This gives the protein CASSEFPGVNTEAFF.

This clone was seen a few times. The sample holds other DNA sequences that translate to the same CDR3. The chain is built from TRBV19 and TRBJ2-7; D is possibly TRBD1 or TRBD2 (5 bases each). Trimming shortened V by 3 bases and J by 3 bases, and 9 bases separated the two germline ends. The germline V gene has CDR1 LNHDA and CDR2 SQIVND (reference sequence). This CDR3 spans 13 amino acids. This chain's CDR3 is CASSMGRFYEQYF. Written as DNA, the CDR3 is TGTGCCAGTAGTATGGGACGGTTCTACGAGCAGTACTTC.

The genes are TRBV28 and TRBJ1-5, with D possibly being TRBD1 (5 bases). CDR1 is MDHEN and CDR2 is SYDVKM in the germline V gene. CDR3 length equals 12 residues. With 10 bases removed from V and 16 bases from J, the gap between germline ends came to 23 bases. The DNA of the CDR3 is TGTGCCACCACACTAAGCTGGCAGGGTGTTCATTTT. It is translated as CATTLSWQGVHF.

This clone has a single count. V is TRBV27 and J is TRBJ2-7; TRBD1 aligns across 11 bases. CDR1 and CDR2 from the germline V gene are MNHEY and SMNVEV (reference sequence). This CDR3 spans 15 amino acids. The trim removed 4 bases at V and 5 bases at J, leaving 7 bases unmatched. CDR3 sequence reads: CASSSIGTGGHEQYF. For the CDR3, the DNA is TGTGCCAGCAGTTCCATAGGGACAGGGGGACACGAGCAGTACTTC.

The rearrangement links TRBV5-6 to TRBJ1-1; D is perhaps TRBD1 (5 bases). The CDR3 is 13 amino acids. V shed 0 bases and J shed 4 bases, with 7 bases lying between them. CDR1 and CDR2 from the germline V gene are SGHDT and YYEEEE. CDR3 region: CASSLEGSTEAFF. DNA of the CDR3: TGTGCCAGCAGCTTGGAGGGGAGCACTGAAGCTTTCTTT.

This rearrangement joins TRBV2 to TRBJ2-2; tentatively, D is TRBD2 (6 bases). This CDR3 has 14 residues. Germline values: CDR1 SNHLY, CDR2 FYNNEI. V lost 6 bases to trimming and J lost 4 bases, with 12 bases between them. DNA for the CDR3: TGTGCCAGCAGAGCGGGCCGCGGCACCGGGGAGCTGTTTTTT. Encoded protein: CASRAGRGTGELFF.

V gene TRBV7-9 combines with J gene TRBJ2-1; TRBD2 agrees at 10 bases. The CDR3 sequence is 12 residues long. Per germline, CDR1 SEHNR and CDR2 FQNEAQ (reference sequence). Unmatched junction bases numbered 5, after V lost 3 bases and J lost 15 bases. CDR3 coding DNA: TGTGCCAGCAGCTTCCCGAGCGGGAGGGGGTTCTTC. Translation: CASSFPSGRGFF.

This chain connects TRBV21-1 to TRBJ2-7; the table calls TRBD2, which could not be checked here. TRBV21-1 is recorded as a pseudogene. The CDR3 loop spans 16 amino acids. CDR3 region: CASSILGLAGPYEQYF. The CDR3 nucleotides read TGTGCCAGCAGCATTTTGGGACTAGCGGGCCCCTACGAGCAGTACTTC.

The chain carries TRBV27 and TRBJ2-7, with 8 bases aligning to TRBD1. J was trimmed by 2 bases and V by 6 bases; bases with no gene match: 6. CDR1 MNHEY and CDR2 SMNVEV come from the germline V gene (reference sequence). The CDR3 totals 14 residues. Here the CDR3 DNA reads TGTGCCAGCAGGATCACAGGGGGGCCCTACGAGCAGTACTTC. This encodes CASRITGGPYEQYF.

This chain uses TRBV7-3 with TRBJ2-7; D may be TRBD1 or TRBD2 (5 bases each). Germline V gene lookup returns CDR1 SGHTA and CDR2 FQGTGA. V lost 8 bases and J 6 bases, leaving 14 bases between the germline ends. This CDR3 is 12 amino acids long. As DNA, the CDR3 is TGTGCCAGCGATGAGGGGAGTTTCGAGCAGTACTTC. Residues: CASDEGSFEQYF.

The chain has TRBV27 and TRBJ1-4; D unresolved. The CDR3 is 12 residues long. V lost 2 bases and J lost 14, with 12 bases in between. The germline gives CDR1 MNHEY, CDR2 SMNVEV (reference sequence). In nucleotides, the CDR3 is TGTGCCAGCAGTTTACCAGGCCTCGGGCTGTTTTTT. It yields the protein CASSLPGLGLFF.

The CDR3 region has the DNA TGTGCCAGCAGCCTACGAACAACAACTAATGAAAAACTGTTTTTT. Amino acid sequence: CASSLRTTTNEKLFF. V gene TRBV27 combines with J gene TRBJ1-4; D uncertain. The germline V gene encodes CDR1 MNHEY and CDR2 SMNVEV (reference sequence). The CDR3 spans 15 residues. The V gene lost 6 bases and the J gene lost 0 bases, with 11 bases spanning the gap.

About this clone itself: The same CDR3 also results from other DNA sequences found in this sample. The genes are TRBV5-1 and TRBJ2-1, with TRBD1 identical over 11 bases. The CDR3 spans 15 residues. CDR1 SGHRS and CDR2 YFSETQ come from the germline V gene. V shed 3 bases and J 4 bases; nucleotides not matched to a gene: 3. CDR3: CASSSGQGAYNEQFF. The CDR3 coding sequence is TGCGCCAGCAGCTCCGGACAGGGGGCTTACAATGAGCAGTTCTTC.

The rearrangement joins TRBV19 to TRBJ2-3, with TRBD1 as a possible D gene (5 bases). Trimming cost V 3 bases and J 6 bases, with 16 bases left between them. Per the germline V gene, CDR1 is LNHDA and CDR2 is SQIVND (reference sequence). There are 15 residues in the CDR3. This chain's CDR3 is CASSIVAGPADTQYF. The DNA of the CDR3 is TGTGCCAGTAGTATCGTGGCAGGGCCGGCGGATACGCAGTATTTT. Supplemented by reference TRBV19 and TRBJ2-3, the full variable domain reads DGGITQSPKYLFRKEGQNVTLSCEQNLNHDAMYWYRQDPGQGLRLIYYSQIVNDFQKGDIAEGYSVSREKKESFPLTVTSAQKNPTAFYLCASSIVAGPADTQYFGPGTRLTVL.

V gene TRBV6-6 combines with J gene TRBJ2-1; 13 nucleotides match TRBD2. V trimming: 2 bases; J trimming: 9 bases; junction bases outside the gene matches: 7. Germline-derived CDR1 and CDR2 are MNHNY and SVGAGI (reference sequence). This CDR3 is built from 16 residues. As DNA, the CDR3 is TGTGCCAGCAGTTACGAGACTAGCGGGAGGAAGGTTGAGCAGTTCTTC. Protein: CASSYETSGRKVEQFF.

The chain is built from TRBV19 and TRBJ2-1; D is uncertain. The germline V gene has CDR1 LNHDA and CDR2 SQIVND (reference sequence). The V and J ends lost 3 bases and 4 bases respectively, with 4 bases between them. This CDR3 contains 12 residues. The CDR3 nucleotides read TGTGCCAGTAGTATGAGATACAATGAGCAGTTCTTC. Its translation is CASSMRYNEQFF.

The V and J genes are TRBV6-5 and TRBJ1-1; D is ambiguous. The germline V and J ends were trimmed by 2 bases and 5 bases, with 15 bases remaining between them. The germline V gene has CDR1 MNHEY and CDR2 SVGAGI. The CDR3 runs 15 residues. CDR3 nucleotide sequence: TGTGCCAGCAGTTACCGGGGAGGCAAGAGGACTGAAGCTTTCTTT. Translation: CASSYRGGKRTEAFF.